Following are 4 T cell receptor beta chains from one sample sequenced in a study of patients and donors after allogeneic stem cell transplantation. TCRdb reanalysed the RT-PCR reads using MiXCR and keeps one entry per CDR3 protein. The sample carries 900,000 to 1,000,000 distinct CDR3 sequences, more than 15% recorded once. The source material was blood, either unsorted or a sorted T cell fraction (not recorded which). The receptors shown here come from a human donor who was either an allogeneic HSCT recipient or a stem cell or donor lymphocyte infusion donor (not recorded which). It is not recorded whose cells these are; they may come from a transplant donor.

This clonotype was recorded a few times. The CDR3 coding sequence is TGTGCCAGCAGCTTAGCCCCGGGGGACAGGGGGCATCAGCCCCAGCATTTT. Protein product: CASSLAPGDRGHQPQHF. This rearrangement joins TRBV7-4 to TRBJ1-5; 12 bases agree with TRBD1. Trimming removed 0 bases from V and 5 bases from J; junction bases left unmatched: 5. From germline, CDR1 is SGHVT and CDR2 SQSDAQ. CDR3 size: 17 residues.

The chain carries TRBV5-6 and TRBJ1-1; D is unclear. The V end was cut by 0 bases, the J end by 6 bases, with 12 bases between. CDR1 and CDR2 from the germline V gene are SGHDT and YYEEEE. This CDR3 region has 14 residues. The CDR3 spells CASSLVGGSAEAFF. As DNA, the CDR3 is TGTGCCAGCAGCTTGGTGGGAGGGAGCGCTGAAGCTTTCTTT.

The CDR3 DNA is TGTGCCAGCAGTCCTCTGGGACAGGGGCTTAATAGCAATCAGCCCCAGCATTTT. Protein product: CASSPLGQGLNSNQPQHF. The chain couples TRBV12-3 or TRBV12-4 to TRBJ1-5; the match to TRBD1 covers 10 bases. V was clipped by 5 bases and J by 0 bases; unmatched bases: 10. This CDR3 is 18 amino acids long.

The sample holds many counts of this clonotype. The chain joins TRBV12-3 or TRBV12-4 to TRBJ1-1; D might be TRBD1 (6 bases). Trimming removed 7 bases from V and 1 base from J, with 13 bases in between. There are 14 residues in the CDR3. CDR3 coding DNA: TGTGCCAGCACTCCCGGGACAAGGAACACTGAAGCTTTCTTT. This codes for CASTPGTRNTEAFF.